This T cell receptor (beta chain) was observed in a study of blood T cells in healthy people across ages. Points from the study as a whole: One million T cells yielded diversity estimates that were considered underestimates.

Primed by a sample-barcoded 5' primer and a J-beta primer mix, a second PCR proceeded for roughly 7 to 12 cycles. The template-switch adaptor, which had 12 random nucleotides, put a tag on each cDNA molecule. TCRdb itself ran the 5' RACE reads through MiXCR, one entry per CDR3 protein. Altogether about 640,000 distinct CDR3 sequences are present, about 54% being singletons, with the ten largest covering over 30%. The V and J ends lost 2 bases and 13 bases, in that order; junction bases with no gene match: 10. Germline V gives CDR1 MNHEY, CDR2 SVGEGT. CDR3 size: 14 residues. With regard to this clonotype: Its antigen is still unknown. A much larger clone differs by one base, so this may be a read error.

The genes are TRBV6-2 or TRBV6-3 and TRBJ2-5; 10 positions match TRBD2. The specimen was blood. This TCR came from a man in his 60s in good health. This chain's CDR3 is CASSYLTSGGAMYF. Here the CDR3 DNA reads TGTGCCAGCAGTTACCTGACCAGCGGGGGGGCCATGTACTTC.